This T cell receptor (beta chain) was sequenced during a study of shared clonotypes between healthy human individuals. Germline CDR1 SGDLS, CDR2 YYNGEE. V lost 0 bases and J 8 bases, leaving 18 bases between the germline ends. The CDR3 sequence is 16 residues long. TCRdb keeps only in-frame clones here, not all; method: immunoSEQ multiplex PCR. The top ten hold more than 0.5% of the sample, which has approximately 1,000,000 clones, around 78% seen once. This sequence joins TRBV9 and TRBJ1-3; possibly TRBD1 for D (6 bases). The sample consisted of memory CD4+ T cells from PBMCs. The subset: CD45RA-negative fraction. The receptor comes from a man between 18 and 29 years old in good health. Some clones in this sample may be carry-over from other donors' samples. The CDR3 DNA reads as TGTGCCAGCAGCGTAGAGTTGGGGAGAGGGGGTGACACCATATATTTT. It specifies CASSVELGRGGDTIYF.